The rows below give T cell receptor beta chains drawn from one sample of a study of blood T cell repertoires in COVID-19. Here immunoSEQ multiplex PCR was the method, and the copy in TCRdb shows in-frame clones only, minus some. The table records under 250,000 clones, more than 75% of them present only once. Sequenced material: peripheral blood. The receptors originated from a woman aged 40 to 55 with acute or convalescent COVID-19. CDR3s include the opening cysteine and the closing phenylalanine or tryptophan. Each record gives: J gene, V gene, CDR3 protein.

j_gene: TRBJ1-1
v_gene: TRBV5-1
CDR3aa: CASSLVGGSNTEAFF

j_gene: TRBJ2-1
v_gene: TRBV27
CDR3aa: CASFLGNEQFF

j_gene: TRBJ1-1
v_gene: TRBV3-1/TRBV3-2
CDR3aa: CASSQEMNRVRSEAFF

j_gene: TRBJ2-2
v_gene: TRBV19
CDR3aa: CASSRAGPGELFF

j_gene: TRBJ1-2
v_gene: TRBV20-1
CDR3aa: CSANDPGQGIGYTF

j_gene: TRBJ2-7
v_gene: TRBV5-1
CDR3aa: CASRPTAGQPREQYF

j_gene: TRBJ1-3
v_gene: TRBV6-5
CDR3aa: CASNFVGNTIYF

j_gene: TRBJ2-7
v_gene: TRBV4-1
CDR3aa: CASSQDGTGPGEQYF

j_gene: TRBJ2-3
v_gene: TRBV3-1/TRBV3-2
CDR3aa: CASSQVQYTDTQYF

j_gene: TRBJ2-5
v_gene: TRBV2
CDR3aa: CASRAGRWQETQYF

j_gene: TRBJ2-1
v_gene: TRBV11-2
CDR3aa: CASSLRTSGRLRNEQFF

j_gene: TRBJ2-7
v_gene: TRBV18
CDR3aa: CASSPRGLTYEQYF

j_gene: TRBJ2-1
v_gene: TRBV2
CDR3aa: CASSDPGGPLRYNEQFF

j_gene: TRBJ2-2
v_gene: TRBV10-3
CDR3aa: CAISASGGTDFTGELFF

j_gene: TRBJ2-3
v_gene: TRBV10-3
CDR3aa: CAAGSGLAGASTDTQYF

j_gene: TRBJ2-7
v_gene: TRBV5-6
CDR3aa: CASSLWDRLREQYF

j_gene: TRBJ2-1
v_gene: TRBV7-2
CDR3aa: CASSPGLAEYEQFF

j_gene: TRBJ1-2
v_gene: TRBV19
CDR3aa: CASSISRGNYGYTF

j_gene: TRBJ2-1
v_gene: TRBV14
CDR3aa: CASRLAGGAHEQFF

j_gene: TRBJ2-3
v_gene: TRBV19
CDR3aa: CASSISRETDTQYF

j_gene: TRBJ2-3
v_gene: TRBV7-9
CDR3aa: CASSPGTGEDTQYF

j_gene: TRBJ2-3
v_gene: TRBV19
CDR3aa: CASSRKDSGTSGHLMPSTDTQYF

j_gene: TRBJ1-2
v_gene: TRBV18
CDR3aa: CASATGGYGYTF

j_gene: TRBJ1-5
v_gene: TRBV7-2
CDR3aa: CASSPTGYSNQPQHF

j_gene: TRBJ2-3
v_gene: TRBV18
CDR3aa: CASSGYRGREGGDTQYF

j_gene: TRBJ2-5
v_gene: TRBV5-1
CDR3aa: CASKLNRALPGLPETQYF

j_gene: TRBJ1-2
v_gene: TRBV2
CDR3aa: CASREAYGYTF

j_gene: TRBJ1-2
v_gene: TRBV7-2
CDR3aa: CASSLMGQGLLGYTF

j_gene: TRBJ1-1
v_gene: TRBV5-1
CDR3aa: CASSPGPGQNTEAFF

j_gene: TRBJ2-2
v_gene: TRBV6-1
CDR3aa: CASSEVATGELFF

j_gene: TRBJ2-4
v_gene: TRBV15
CDR3aa: CATSRAGAGSKNIQYF

j_gene: TRBJ1-2
v_gene: TRBV4-1
CDR3aa: CASSPTRTYPAGYTF

j_gene: TRBJ2-2
v_gene: TRBV6-5
CDR3aa: CASSYSTSGNTGELFF

j_gene: TRBJ2-2
v_gene: TRBV5-6
CDR3aa: CASSLTSGSSGGELFF

j_gene: TRBJ2-3
v_gene: TRBV29-1
CDR3aa: CSVVSGTDTQYF

j_gene: TRBJ2-2
v_gene: TRBV2
CDR3aa: CASSARLAGATNTGELFF

j_gene: TRBJ2-7
v_gene: TRBV27
CDR3aa: CASSSRTGAEQYF

j_gene: TRBJ2-1
v_gene: TRBV19
CDR3aa: CASSKTSGRRDNEQFF

j_gene: TRBJ2-1
v_gene: TRBV3-1/TRBV3-2
CDR3aa: CASSRAPSGGQNEQFF

j_gene: TRBJ2-1
v_gene: TRBV5-1
CDR3aa: CASSLLGQGDYNEQFF

j_gene: TRBJ2-7
v_gene: TRBV10-3
CDR3aa: CAISDTGSSYEQYF

j_gene: TRBJ1-2
v_gene: TRBV12-3/TRBV12-4
CDR3aa: CASGRLAGYTF

j_gene: TRBJ1-1
v_gene: TRBV2
CDR3aa: CASKTRATGPTEAFF

j_gene: TRBJ1-3
v_gene: TRBV27
CDR3aa: CASSLTGQGARNTIYF

j_gene: TRBJ2-3
v_gene: TRBV7-9
CDR3aa: CASSSGLSTDTQYF